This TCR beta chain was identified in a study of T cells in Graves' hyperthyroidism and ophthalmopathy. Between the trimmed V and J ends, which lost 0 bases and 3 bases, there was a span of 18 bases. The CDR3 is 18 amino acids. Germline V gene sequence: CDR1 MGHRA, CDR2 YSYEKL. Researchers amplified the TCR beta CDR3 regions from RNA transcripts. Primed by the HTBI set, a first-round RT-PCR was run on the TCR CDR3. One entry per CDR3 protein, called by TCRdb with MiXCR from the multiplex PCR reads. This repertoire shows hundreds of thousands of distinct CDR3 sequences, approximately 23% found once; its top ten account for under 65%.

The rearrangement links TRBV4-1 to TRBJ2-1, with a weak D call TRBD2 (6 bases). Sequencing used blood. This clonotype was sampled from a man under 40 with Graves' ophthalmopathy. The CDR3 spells CASSQDTPGDGFYNEQFF. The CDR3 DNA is TGCGCCAGCAGCCAAGACACCCCGGGAGACGGCTTCTACAATGAGCAGTTCTTC.